One and the same sample provided the 14 T cell receptor beta chains below, sequenced in a study of blood T cell repertoires in COVID-19. Here immunoSEQ multiplex PCR was the method, and the copy in TCRdb shows in-frame clones only, minus some. Found here are about 480,000 clones, 70% to 90% of them singletons; the top ten hold around 8%. Sequencing was performed on peripheral blood. Receptors originate from a woman aged 45-60 years with COVID-19, enrolled during active disease.

The chain carries TRBV6-2 or TRBV6-3 and TRBJ2-1; D is possibly TRBD1 (6 bases). This CDR3 is 19 amino acids long. CDR1 and CDR2 (germline): MNHEY, SVGEGT. V dropped 2 bases and J dropped 4 bases, with 24 bases sitting between them. In nucleotides, the CDR3 is TGTGCCAGCAGTTACACCTTGGGGCCGGGATTACAGGGATACAATGAGCAGTTCTTC. Translated: CASSYTLGPGLQGYNEQFF.

The chain employs TRBV5-1 and TRBJ2-1, with 9 bases identical to TRBD2. J was trimmed by 3 bases and V by 3 bases; bases with no gene match: 7. Germline V CDR1 and CDR2: SGHRS, YFSETQ. This CDR3 contains 16 residues. As DNA, the CDR3 is TGCGCCAGCAGCTCGTTGACTAGCGGAGACTACAATGAGCAGTTCTTC. Translated: CASSSLTSGDYNEQFF.

This chain connects TRBV6-5 to TRBJ2-7; D is perhaps TRBD2 (6 bases). The V end lost 9 bases, the J end lost 4 bases, and 22 bases lay between the germline ends. The CDR3 contains 15 residues. From germline, CDR1 is MNHEY and CDR2 SVGAGI. CDR3 nucleotide sequence: TGTGCCAGTAAACTGGTGAGGGGAGGCAAGTACGAGCAGTACTTC. This gives the protein CASKLVRGGKYEQYF.

The rearrangement uses TRBV7-2 and TRBJ1-1; D might be TRBD1 (5 bases). The CDR3 runs to 13 residues. Per germline, CDR1 SGHTA and CDR2 FQGNSA. V gave up 3 bases and J gave up 4 bases, with 9 bases separating them. The CDR3 reads CASSLGQGTEAFF. The CDR3 DNA is TGTGCCAGCAGCTTGGGGCAGGGCACTGAAGCTTTCTTT.

The J gene is TRBJ2-2, the V gene TRBV2; 13 positions agree with TRBD2. Germline CDR1 SNHLY, CDR2 FYNNEI. J gave up 4 bases and V 7 bases, and 6 bases lay outside the gene matches. The CDR3 consists of 16 residues. The CDR3 region has the DNA TGTGCCAGCATCGGACTAGCGGGGGAGAGCACCGGGGAGCTGTTTTTT. Its protein product is CASIGLAGESTGELFF.

This rearrangement joins TRBV19 to TRBJ1-2; D remains unclear. The CDR3 covers 13 residues. The V end lost 5 bases, the J end lost 7 bases, and 14 bases lay between the germline ends. CDR1 and CDR2 from the germline V gene are LNHDA and SQIVND (reference sequence). The CDR3 DNA follows: TGTGCCAGTAGTCGCTCCGGTACTAGTGGCTACACCTTC. It specifies CASSRSGTSGYTF.

The gene calls are TRBV9 and TRBJ2-1; tentatively, D is TRBD2 (6 bases). Germline-derived CDR1 and CDR2 are SGDLS and YYNGEE. This CDR3 has 14 residues. The V end was cut by 1 base, the J end by 9 bases, with 14 bases between. The CDR3 sequence is CASSVPPLAGEQFF. CDR3 nucleotide sequence: TGTGCCAGCAGCGTACCCCCACTAGCCGGTGAGCAGTTCTTC.

The chain carries TRBV11-2 and TRBJ2-1, with 9 bases lining up with TRBD1. Germline V gene lookup returns CDR1 SGHAT and CDR2 FQNNGV. V lost 5 bases, J lost 8 bases, and 10 bases stayed unmatched. The CDR3 runs 15 residues. DNA for the CDR3: TGTGCCAGCAGCCAGACAGGGGGGTTTGAGTATGAGCAGTTCTTC. Translated, it gives CASSQTGGFEYEQFF.

The rearrangement links TRBV19 to TRBJ2-4; 9 nucleotides align to TRBD1. J gave up 6 bases and V 3 bases, and 3 bases lay outside the gene matches. The CDR3 runs 14 residues. The germline V gene encodes CDR1 LNHDA and CDR2 SQIVND (reference sequence). CDR3 protein: CASSMGQGSNIQYF. CDR3 nucleotides: TGTGCCAGTAGTATGGGACAGGGTTCAAACATTCAGTACTTC.

This clone was counted a few times. V and J are TRBV20-1 and TRBJ2-1; 11 nucleotides align to TRBD2. J gave up 9 bases and V 3 bases, and 16 bases lay outside the gene matches. The germline V gene encodes CDR1 DFQATT and CDR2 SNEGSKA (reference sequence). This CDR3 spans 17 amino acids. CDR3 nucleotide sequence: TGCAGTGCTAGTGGGCTGTTAGCGGGGGGGGATCCCTGTGAGCAGTTCTTC. This encodes CSASGLLAGGDPCEQFF.

This chain uses TRBV3-1 (or the pseudogene TRBV3-2) with TRBJ2-2, with 9 bases matching TRBD1. The CDR3 length is 15 residues. CDR1 LGHDT and CDR2 YNNKEL come from the germline V gene (reference sequence). The ends lost 5 bases at V and 6 bases at J; junction bases unmatched: 7. The CDR3 sequence is CASSDRGEYPGELFF. The CDR3 coding sequence is TGTGCCAGCAGCGACAGGGGGGAATATCCCGGGGAGCTGTTTTTT.

The chain has TRBV11-2 and TRBJ1-3; no clear D. The ends were cut back, 1 base at V and 0 bases at J, with 10 bases in the middle. From germline, CDR1 is SGHAT and CDR2 FQNNGV. This CDR3 region has 16 residues. This CDR3 is CASSLALPSSGNTIYF. The CDR3 DNA follows: TGTGCCAGCAGCTTAGCCCTTCCTAGCTCTGGAAACACCATATATTTT.

The CDR3 protein is CASSRQGNNYGYTF. In DNA form, the CDR3 reads TGTGCCAGCAGTAGACAGGGAAATAACTATGGCTACACCTTC. This chain links TRBV6-5 with TRBJ1-2; 7 nucleotides align to TRBD1. Per germline, CDR1 MNHEY and CDR2 SVGAGI. This CDR3 has 14 residues. Trimming cost V 5 bases and J 1 base; bases outside gene matches: 4.

The V and J genes are TRBV6-5 and TRBJ1-3, with 7 bases identical to TRBD1. The ends lost 4 bases at V and 4 bases at J; junction bases unmatched: 4. CDR1 MNHEY and CDR2 SVGAGI come from the germline V gene. The length of the CDR3 is 14 residues. CDR3 residues: CASSLTGSGNTIYF. CDR3 in DNA: TGTGCCAGCAGTTTGACAGGGTCCGGAAACACCATATATTTT.